Listed below are T cell receptor beta chains from one sample, sequenced in a study of blood T cell repertoires in COVID-19. Assay: immunoSEQ multiplex PCR; the TCRdb copy retains only in-frame clones and omits some. This repertoire shows under 300,000 clones, 86% found once; its top ten account for around 13%. Sequenced: peripheral blood. The receptor source for this set is a woman in her 70s with COVID-19, enrolled during active disease. Each CDR3 is given with its conserved first and last residue. A D gene is named only where the DNA matches it firmly. Where a row states a size, it is once, few, many or the class of an expanded clone; other rows omit it.

CDR3 protein: CASSKEGQGPLFNYGYTF
CDR3 DNA: TGTGCCAGCAGTAAGGAGGGACAGGGTCCTCTATTCAACTATGGCTACACCTTC
clone size: NA
V gene: TRBV9
J gene: TRBJ1-2
D gene: TRBD1
CDR3 length: 18

CDR3 protein: CASSLGQIGYTEAFF
CDR3 DNA: TGTGCCAGCTCACTTGGACAGATAGGGTACACTGAAGCTTTCTTT
clone size: once
V gene: TRBV18
J gene: TRBJ1-1
D gene: NA
CDR3 length: 15

CDR3 protein: CASSYDSGLDGYTF
CDR3 DNA: TGCGCCAGCAGCTACGATTCGGGACTCGATGGCTACACCTTC
clone size: NA
V gene: TRBV5-1
J gene: TRBJ1-2
D gene: NA
CDR3 length: 14

CDR3 protein: CASSLDRPGNTIYF
CDR3 DNA: TGTGCCAGCAGCTTAGACCGTCCTGGAAACACCATATATTTT
clone size: NA
V gene: TRBV11-2
J gene: TRBJ1-3
D gene: NA
CDR3 length: 14

CDR3 protein: CASSPNRGQAFF
CDR3 DNA: TGTGCCAGCTCACCAAACAGGGGACAGGCTTTCTTT
clone size: NA
V gene: TRBV18
J gene: TRBJ1-1
D gene: TRBD1
CDR3 length: 12

CDR3 protein: CASTNRDRDGYTF
CDR3 DNA: TGTGCCAGCACCAACCGGGACAGGGACGGCTACACCTTC
clone size: NA
V gene: TRBV12-3/TRBV12-4
J gene: TRBJ1-2
D gene: TRBD1
CDR3 length: 13

CDR3 protein: CASKGYSGGTDTQYF
CDR3 DNA: TGTGCCAGCAAGGGATATAGCGGGGGAACAGATACGCAGTATTTT
clone size: NA
V gene: TRBV6-5
J gene: TRBJ2-3
D gene: TRBD2
CDR3 length: 15

CDR3 protein: CAWSGQMEGYTF
CDR3 DNA: TGTGCCTGGAGTGGACAGATGGAAGGCTACACCTTC
clone size: NA
V gene: TRBV30
J gene: TRBJ1-2
D gene: NA
CDR3 length: 12

CDR3 protein: CASSVVLAGGNEQFF
CDR3 DNA: TGTGCCAGCAGCGTAGTACTAGCGGGGGGGAATGAGCAGTTCTTC
clone size: NA
V gene: TRBV9
J gene: TRBJ2-1
D gene: TRBD2
CDR3 length: 15

CDR3 protein: CASSQAGGGGKLFF
CDR3 DNA: TGTGCCAGCAGCCAAGCGGGCGGGGGCGGAAAACTGTTTTTT
clone size: NA
V gene: TRBV4-2
J gene: TRBJ1-4
D gene: NA
CDR3 length: 14

CDR3 protein: CASSSGLQGRTDTQYF
CDR3 DNA: TGTGCCAGCAGTTCAGGCCTACAGGGGCGCACAGATACGCAGTATTTT
clone size: NA
V gene: TRBV2
J gene: TRBJ2-3
D gene: TRBD1
CDR3 length: 16

CDR3 protein: CASSPGQRGTEAFF
CDR3 DNA: TGTGCCAGCTCACCAGGACAGAGGGGCACTGAAGCTTTCTTT
clone size: NA
V gene: TRBV18
J gene: TRBJ1-1
D gene: NA
CDR3 length: 14

CDR3 protein: CASSGIQGNTIYF
CDR3 DNA: TGTGCCAGCAGCGGAATACAGGGAAACACCATATATTTT
clone size: NA
V gene: TRBV7-2
J gene: TRBJ1-3
D gene: NA
CDR3 length: 13

CDR3 protein: CASSAGAGEQFF
CDR3 DNA: TGTGCCAGTAGTGCGGGGGCCGGTGAGCAGTTCTTC
clone size: NA
V gene: TRBV19
J gene: TRBJ2-1
D gene: NA
CDR3 length: 12

CDR3 protein: CASSDGGNHSPLHF
CDR3 DNA: TGTGCCAGCAGTGATGGAGGAAACCATTCACCCCTCCACTTT
clone size: NA
V gene: TRBV2
J gene: TRBJ1-6
D gene: NA
CDR3 length: 14

CDR3 protein: CASSSKGGYAEAFF
CDR3 DNA: TGTGCCAGCAGCTCAAAGGGAGGGTACGCTGAAGCTTTCTTT
clone size: NA
V gene: TRBV7-2
J gene: TRBJ1-1
D gene: NA
CDR3 length: 14

CDR3 protein: CASSLRPEHEQYF
CDR3 DNA: TGTGCCAGCAGTTTACGACCGGAGCACGAGCAGTACTTC
clone size: few
V gene: TRBV12-3/TRBV12-4
J gene: TRBJ2-7
D gene: NA
CDR3 length: 13

CDR3 protein: CATSREGQGNEKLFF
CDR3 DNA: TGTGCCACCAGTAGAGAGGGACAGGGTAATGAAAAACTGTTTTTT
clone size: NA
V gene: TRBV15
J gene: TRBJ1-4
D gene: TRBD1
CDR3 length: 15

CDR3 protein: CASSLARPSRVTQYF
CDR3 DNA: TGCGCCAGCAGCTTGGCCCGCCCCAGCCGGGTGACCCAGTACTTC
clone size: NA
V gene: TRBV5-1
J gene: TRBJ2-5
D gene: NA
CDR3 length: 15

CDR3 protein: CASSLQNQETQYF
CDR3 DNA: TGCGCCAGCAGCTTACAGAACCAAGAGACCCAGTACTTC
clone size: few
V gene: TRBV5-1
J gene: TRBJ2-5
D gene: NA
CDR3 length: 13

CDR3 protein: CASSYLATSSYEQYF
CDR3 DNA: TGTGCCAGCAGTTATCTGGCGACAAGCTCCTACGAGCAGTACTTC
clone size: once
V gene: TRBV6-6
J gene: TRBJ2-7
D gene: NA
CDR3 length: 15

CDR3 protein: CASSLSGLIQETQYF
CDR3 DNA: TGTGCCAGCAGTTTGTCAGGACTGATCCAAGAGACCCAGTACTTC
clone size: once
V gene: TRBV27
J gene: TRBJ2-5
D gene: NA
CDR3 length: 15

CDR3 protein: CASSQAASGLYEQYF
CDR3 DNA: TGTGCCAGCAGCCAGGCGGCTAGCGGACTGTACGAGCAGTACTTC
clone size: NA
V gene: TRBV27
J gene: TRBJ2-7
D gene: TRBD2
CDR3 length: 15

CDR3 protein: CSAIRGSEAFF
CDR3 DNA: TGCAGTGCCATTAGGGGATCTGAAGCTTTCTTT
clone size: NA
V gene: TRBV20-1
J gene: TRBJ1-1
D gene: NA
CDR3 length: 11

CDR3 protein: CASSYIPTASTEAFF
CDR3 DNA: TGTGCCAGCAGTTACATCCCCACCGCGAGCACTGAAGCTTTCTTT
clone size: NA
V gene: TRBV6-5
J gene: TRBJ1-1
D gene: NA
CDR3 length: 15

CDR3 protein: CASSFEEHNEKLFF
CDR3 DNA: TGTGCCAGCAGCTTCGAGGAACATAATGAAAAACTGTTTTTT
clone size: once
V gene: TRBV7-8
J gene: TRBJ1-4
D gene: NA
CDR3 length: 14

CDR3 protein: CASSINTGELFF
CDR3 DNA: TGCGCCAGCAGCATAAACACCGGGGAGCTGTTTTTT
clone size: NA
V gene: TRBV5-1
J gene: TRBJ2-2
D gene: NA
CDR3 length: 12